The rows below give T cell receptor beta chains drawn from one sample of a study of shared clonotypes between healthy human individuals. TCRdb's copy holds only in-frame clones and misses some; the assay was immunoSEQ multiplex PCR. The repertoire includes 2 million to 3 million clones, 93% of them detected once, and 0.36% sits in the top ten. What was sequenced was naive CD4+ T cells from PBMCs. The receptors originated from a man aged 18 to 35 in good health. Some clones in this sample may be carry-over from other donors' samples. Each CDR3 is given with its conserved first and last residue. The D gene is left open where the match is weak.

j_call d_call v_call cdr3_aa
TRBJ2-1 - TRBV29-1 CSVGRSSYNEQFF
TRBJ2-3 TRBD1 TRBV18 CASSDRGSSDTQYF
TRBJ2-3 TRBD2 TRBV7-2 CASSPWREGGTDTQYF
TRBJ2-5 TRBD1 TRBV15 CATSREDRQETQYF
TRBJ2-1 - TRBV6-1 CASTQWLNNEQFF
TRBJ2-5 TRBD2 TRBV5-5 CASSGAGTRVETQYF
TRBJ1-3 - TRBV28 CASSPPLGSGNTIYF
TRBJ1-2 - TRBV9 CASSVSGAPVGYTF
TRBJ2-1 TRBD2 TRBV19 CASRGSGLYNEQFF
TRBJ2-7 - TRBV7-2 CASSLVWSSYEQYF
TRBJ1-6 - TRBV7-2 CASSLHAGNNSPLHF
TRBJ2-1 TRBD2 TRBV30 CAWNRGDGGPNNEQFF
TRBJ2-1 TRBD1 TRBV5-1 CASSLAFSGTGGSGEQFF
TRBJ2-6 TRBD2 TRBV10-2 CASTSGRSGANVLTF
TRBJ1-1 TRBD1 TRBV10-3 CAISATQDRVNTEAFF
TRBJ1-1 - TRBV30 CAWSLAMLATEAFF
TRBJ2-3 TRBD2 TRBV5-6 CASSPALAGGTDTQYF